The rows below give T cell receptor beta chains drawn from one sample of a study of blood T cell repertoires in COVID-19. Produced via immunoSEQ multiplex PCR; TCRdb's table is partial and in-frame only. Of under 300,000 clones in the sample, more than 70% were seen once. Sequencing was carried out using PBMCs or T cells enriched from blood (not recorded which). These receptors originate from a middle-aged woman with acute COVID-19. CDR3s include the opening cysteine and the closing phenylalanine or tryptophan. A D gene is named only where the DNA matches it firmly. Clone size appears in some rows only: once, few, many, or a class for an expanded clone.

TRBV29-1,.,TRBD1,TRBJ2-3,CSTSGQGAIGTQYF,TGCAGCACCTCAGGACAGGGGGCAATCGGGACGCAGTATTTT
TRBV6-5,once,TRBD2,TRBJ2-1,CASSSPTEGLVNEQFF,TGTGCCAGCAGTTCCCCGACCGAGGGACTAGTCAATGAGCAGTTCTTC
TRBV5-1,.,.,TRBJ2-2,CASSREGGELFF,TGCGCCAGCAGCCGCGAGGGCGGGGAGCTGTTTTTT
TRBV5-8,.,.,TRBJ1-5,CASSGGQYSNQPQHF,TGTGCCAGCAGCGGAGGACAGTATAGCAATCAGCCCCAGCATTTT
TRBV19,few,.,TRBJ1-5,CASSPLDQPQHF,TGTGCCAGTAGTCCACTCGATCAGCCCCAGCATTTT
TRBV4-2,.,TRBD1,TRBJ2-2,CASSQVAEGQAGELFF,TGTGCCAGCAGCCAAGTGGCGGAGGGACAGGCCGGGGAGCTGTTTTTT
TRBV30,.,TRBD1,TRBJ1-4,CAWSLTGGMGEKLFF,TGTGCCTGGAGTTTAACAGGGGGCATGGGTGAAAAACTGTTTTTT
TRBV11-2,.,TRBD2,TRBJ2-3,CASSLRGAGAKDTQYF,TGTGCCAGCAGCTTAAGAGGAGCGGGGGCTAAAGATACGCAGTATTTT
TRBV6-4,.,TRBD1,TRBJ1-2,CASSPGTGGALWAYGYTF,TGTGCCAGCAGTCCCGGGACAGGGGGCGCGTTATGGGCCTATGGCTACACCTTC
TRBV2,.,TRBD2,TRBJ2-3,CASRGTSGKIDTQYF,TGTGCCAGCAGGGGGACTAGCGGGAAAATCGATACGCAGTATTTT
TRBV27,.,.,TRBJ2-6,CASTLAGSGANVLTF,TGTGCCAGCACCCTAGCCGGCTCTGGGGCCAACGTCCTGACTTTC
TRBV19,.,.,TRBJ1-5,CASSSQTGINQPQHF,TGTGCCAGTAGTTCCCAAACGGGGATCAATCAGCCCCAGCATTTT
TRBV14,.,.,TRBJ1-2,CASSHLTGPGYTF,TGTGCCAGCAGCCATCTGACAGGACCTGGCTACACCTTC
TRBV5-6,.,.,TRBJ1-5,CASSLAAGSNQPQHF,TGTGCCAGCAGCTTGGCCGCAGGTAGCAATCAGCCCCAGCATTTT
TRBV4-3,.,.,TRBJ1-2,CASSQGLNYGYTF,TGCGCCAGCAGCCAAGGGCTTAACTATGGCTACACCTTC
TRBV29-1,few,.,TRBJ1-2,CSVAVGEGYTF,TGCAGCGTTGCGGTCGGAGAGGGCTACACCTTC
TRBV11-3,.,TRBD2,TRBJ2-1,CASSLAGGAYNEQFF,TGTGCCAGCAGCCTAGCGGGAGGCGCATACAATGAGCAGTTCTTC
TRBV29-1,.,.,TRBJ2-1,CSVQSTNNNEQFF,TGCAGCGTTCAATCCACTAACAACAATGAGCAGTTCTTC
TRBV24-1,.,TRBD1,TRBJ2-1,CATSDPIGQGAFEQFF,TGTGCCACCAGTGACCCCATAGGACAGGGGGCGTTTGAGCAGTTCTTC
TRBV2,once,.,TRBJ1-5,CASRGTRGLQPQHF,TGTGCCAGCAGGGGGACAAGGGGCCTTCAGCCCCAGCATTTT
TRBV9,.,TRBD2,TRBJ2-7,CASSVGPSGGPPSYEQYF,TGTGCCAGCAGCGTAGGTCCTAGCGGGGGGCCGCCCTCCTACGAGCAGTACTTC
TRBV5-1,once,.,TRBJ2-1,CASGGREDEQFF,TGCGCCAGCGGGGGGAGAGAGGATGAGCAGTTCTTC
TRBV18,few,.,TRBJ2-3,CASSPILQLDTQYF,TGTGCCAGCTCACCGATCTTGCAACTAGATACGCAGTATTTT
TRBV27,many,TRBD1,TRBJ2-3,CASSLFRQGVDTQYF,TGTGCCAGCAGTTTGTTTAGGCAGGGGGTAGATACGCAGTATTTT
TRBV2,.,TRBD2,TRBJ2-3,CASTTPRGLAPNTQYF,TGTGCCAGCACTACGCCTAGAGGACTAGCTCCGAATACGCAGTATTTT
TRBV12-3/TRBV12-4,.,.,TRBJ2-7,CASSFQQGYEQYF,TGTGCCAGCAGTTTCCAACAGGGTTACGAGCAGTACTTC
TRBV2,.,.,TRBJ1-5,CASSGDKFNQPQHF,TGTGCCAGCAGTGGGGACAAATTTAATCAGCCCCAGCATTTT
TRBV11-2,.,.,TRBJ1-1,CASSLDRGEAFF,TGTGCCAGCAGCTTAGATCGGGGGGAAGCTTTCTTT
TRBV7-9,.,.,TRBJ2-3,CASSFQAGPSGDTQYF,TGTGCCAGCAGCTTTCAGGCGGGACCGTCGGGAGATACGCAGTATTTT
TRBV7-2,few,TRBD1,TRBJ2-7,CASSLVTGQTYEQYF,TGTGCCAGCAGCTTAGTAACGGGACAGACCTACGAGCAGTACTTC
TRBV25-1,.,TRBD1,TRBJ1-6,CASSAAGTGGLLRF,TGTGCCAGCAGTGCGGCCGGGACAGGGGGTCTTTTGCGCTTT
TRBV9,.,.,TRBJ2-2,CASSEGALGTGELFF,TGTGCCAGCAGCGAAGGGGCCCTCGGCACCGGGGAGCTGTTTTTT
TRBV9,.,TRBD2,TRBJ2-1,CASSASGAYNEQFF,TGTGCCAGCAGCGCTAGCGGGGCTTACAATGAGCAGTTCTTC
TRBV5-5,.,TRBD1,TRBJ1-1,CASSSGQGAMNTEAFF,TGTGCCAGCAGCTCAGGACAGGGCGCTATGAACACTGAAGCTTTCTTT
TRBV3-1/TRBV3-2,.,TRBD1,TRBJ1-4,CASSHHFPGTGGADEKLFF,TGTGCCAGCAGCCACCATTTTCCCGGGACAGGGGGCGCAGATGAAAAACTGTTTTTT
TRBV4-3,.,.,TRBJ2-7,CASSPSLTGSSYEQYF,TGCGCCAGCAGCCCCTCTTTGACGGGGAGCTCCTACGAGCAGTACTTC
TRBV2,once,.,TRBJ1-4,CASRLPGTSATNEKLFF,TGTGCCAGCAGACTTCCCGGGACATCCGCAACTAATGAAAAACTGTTTTTT
TRBV24-1,.,.,TRBJ1-2,CATSDTSGETGYGYTF,TGTGCCACCAGTGATACCTCCGGGGAGACCGGCTATGGCTACACCTTC
TRBV4-2,once,.,TRBJ2-3,CASSQDRGGGESTDTQYF,TGTGCCAGCAGCCAAGATCGTGGTGGCGGGGAAAGCACAGATACGCAGTATTTT
TRBV5-4,.,TRBD1,TRBJ1-2,CASSATGNYGYTF,TGTGCCAGCAGCGCGACAGGGAACTATGGCTACACCTTC
TRBV7-9,.,TRBD2,TRBJ2-1,CASTFSGGDGEQFF,TGTGCCAGCACATTTAGCGGGGGGGACGGTGAGCAGTTCTTC
TRBV18,.,TRBD1,TRBJ1-1,CASSPMGQANTEAFF,TGTGCCAGCTCACCTATGGGACAGGCGAACACTGAAGCTTTCTTT
TRBV7-2,once,.,TRBJ2-1,CASSLEARRVEQFF,TGTGCCAGCAGCTTAGAAGCGAGGAGAGTAGAGCAGTTCTTC
TRBV7-2,.,TRBD2,TRBJ2-7,CASSLTSGYSYEQYF,TGTGCCAGCAGCCTGACTAGCGGCTACTCCTACGAGCAGTACTTC
TRBV10-1,.,.,TRBJ2-1,CASSESKVRVNEQFF,TGCGCCAGCAGTGAGTCGAAGGTCAGGGTAAATGAGCAGTTCTTC
TRBV9,.,.,TRBJ2-2,CASSLSLAGELFF,TGTGCCAGCAGCCTGAGTCTAGCCGGGGAGCTGTTTTTT
TRBV5-4,.,TRBD1,TRBJ1-1,CASSLGQGAGGTEAFF,TGTGCCAGCAGCTTGGGCCAGGGGGCTGGTGGCACTGAAGCTTTCTTT
TRBV24-1,.,.,TRBJ1-1,CAARVNTEAFF,TGTGCCGCTCGGGTGAACACTGAAGCTTTCTTT
TRBV10-3,.,TRBD2,TRBJ2-5,CAISFSGRQETQYF,TGTGCCATCAGTTTTAGCGGGCGCCAAGAGACCCAGTACTTC
TRBV11-3,.,.,TRBJ2-3,CASSLASVTADTQYF,TGTGCCAGCAGCTTAGCTAGCGTTACCGCAGATACGCAGTATTTT
TRBV2,.,TRBD2,TRBJ2-5,CARAGAGGPETQYF,TGTGCCCGAGCAGGAGCGGGGGGGCCAGAGACCCAGTACTTC